What follows are 28 T cell receptor beta chains derived from one specimen sequenced in a study of tumor-infiltrating lymphocytes in primary liver carcinoma. RNA and DNA were co-extracted from about 19-30 mg of unsorted bulk tissue. The investigators made TCR beta cDNA from about 500 ng total RNA, using a constant-region primer. Employing slightly modified ARM-PCR, three nested multiplex PCR rounds were run, and these gave rise to the TCR beta libraries. The first two PCR rounds, nine to ten cycles each, used TRBV1-TRBV30 forward primers and a C-beta reverse primer. TCRdb reprocessed the multiplex PCR reads with MiXCR, giving one entry per CDR3 protein. The sample yields 100,000 to 150,000 distinct CDR3 sequences, around 62% seen once. Sample: liver tumor tissue from sampling region 1. Noted subset: tumor region T1, superior pole. Receptors originate from a woman aged 60-75 years with primary liver carcinoma and hepatitis B virus infection.

This clonotype was counted ten times or more. V is TRBV12-5 and J is TRBJ1-2; the D is unclear. Between the trimmed V and J ends, which lost 0 bases and 8 bases, there was a span of 13 bases. Germline V gene lookup returns CDR1 LGHNT and CDR2 FRNRAP. This CDR3 is built from 14 residues. The CDR3 sequence is CASGLVRSGGGYTF. CDR3 in DNA: TGTGCTAGTGGTTTGGTACGTTCGGGAGGCGGCTACACCTTC.

Worth noting for this clonotype: A much bigger clone sits one base away, suggesting this may be a read error. The V call is TRBV2, the J call TRBJ2-1; possible D gene TRBD2, 6 bases. The germline V gene encodes CDR1 SNHLY and CDR2 FYNNEI. The V gene lost 7 bases and the J gene lost 3 bases, with 16 bases spanning the gap. The CDR3 extends over 15 amino acids. For the CDR3, the DNA is TGTGCCAGCACCACCGGACTAACGGGCTACAATGAGCAGTTCTTC. Translation gives CASTTGLTGYNEQFF.

With respect to this clonotype: With a much larger clone just one base away, this may be a read error. The V call is TRBV7-9, the J call TRBJ2-7; 10 bases are a match to TRBD2. Germline CDR1 and CDR2: SEHNR and FQNEAQ (reference sequence). The CDR3 runs 19 residues. Trimming removed 5 bases from V and 2 bases from J; junction bases left unmatched: 18. The CDR3 nucleotides are TGTGCCAGCAGCGACACAAACCCTATTAGCGGGAGGCTTCCCTACGAGCAGTACTTC. It yields the protein CASSDTNPISGRLPYEQYF.

The chain recombines TRBV28 with TRBJ1-2; D perhaps matches TRBD1 (5 bases). Germline V CDR1 and CDR2: MDHEN, SYDVKM. V lost 4 bases and J lost 0, with 12 bases in between. The CDR3 is made up of 15 amino acids. The CDR3 reads CASSSSGEANYGYTF. CDR3 nucleotide sequence: TGTGCCAGCAGTTCCTCGGGGGAGGCTAACTATGGCTACACCTTC.

A word on this clonotype: This may come from a read error, since a much larger clone is one base off. V gene TRBV29-1 combines with J gene TRBJ2-2, with D perhaps matching TRBD1 or TRBD2 (7 bases each). From germline, CDR1 is SQVTM and CDR2 ANQGSEA. The CDR3 contains 13 residues. CDR3: CSVTGQSGGGLFF. In DNA, the CDR3 is TGCAGCGTGACAGGGCAGTCAGGCGGGGGGCTGTTTTTT.

Remarks on this clonotype: One end of the junction fails to match germline, which may point to a read error. V and J are TRBV11-3 and TRBJ2-3; 8 nucleotides align to TRBD2. The CDR3 length is 14 residues. Germline V lookup: CDR1 SGHNT, CDR2 YENEEA. The CDR3 DNA reads as TGTGCCAGCAGCTTCAGGACTAGCACAGATACCCTGTACTTT. Its translation: CASSFRTSTDTLYF.

About this clonotype itself: This may stem from a read error, because a much larger clone lies one nucleotide away. This chain connects TRBV11-1 to TRBJ1-1; a possible D gene is TRBD1 (6 bases). The germline V gene encodes CDR1 SGHAT and CDR2 FQDESV (reference sequence). This CDR3 has 14 amino acids. The CDR3: CASGLGRGTTETFF. The CDR3 DNA reads as TGTGCCAGCGGCTTAGGGAGGGGGACCACTGAAACTTTCTTT. The complete variable domain, with remaining parts taken from reference TRBV11-1 and TRBJ1-1, reads EAEVAQSPRYKITEKSQAVAFWCDPISGHATLYWYRQILGQGPELLVQFQDESVVDDSQLPKDRFSAERLKGVDSTLKIQPAELGDSAMYLCASGLGRGTTETFFGQGTRLTVV.

The rearrangement links TRBV6-1 to TRBJ2-7; D perhaps matches TRBD2 (7 bases). The CDR3 is 14 amino acids. Germline V gene lookup returns CDR1 MNHNS and CDR2 SASEGT. V was pared by 0 bases and J by 4 bases, with 10 bases between. CDR3 loop: CASSEARGGYEQYF. The CDR3 nucleotides read TGTGCCAGCAGTGAAGCGAGGGGGGGGTACGAGCAGTACTTC.

As concerns this clonotype: A much larger clone is a single base away; this may be a read error. The CDR3 nucleotides are TGCGCCAGCAGCCAAGACCCCGCCACCTATGGCTACACCTTC. This sequence encodes CASSQDPATYGYTF. The chain is built from TRBV4-1 and TRBJ1-2; D is unresolved. The CDR3 has 14 amino acids. In germline, CDR1 is MGHRA, CDR2 YSYEKL. V was pared by 0 bases and J by 4 bases, with 9 bases between.

As concerns this clonotype: An end of the junction differs from the germline gene, which may be a read error. The rearrangement joins TRBV11-2 to TRBJ1-1; the D is unclear. In germline, CDR1 is SGHAT, CDR2 FQNNGV. CDR3 length: 15 amino acids. CDR3 protein: CASSLDASVNIETFF. Here the CDR3 DNA reads TGTGCCAGCAGCTTAGATGCCTCGGTGAACATTGAAACTTTCTTT. Full variable domain (outside the CDR3, taken from reference TRBV11-2 and TRBJ1-1): EAGVAQSPRYKIIEKRQSVAFWCNPISGHATLYWYQQILGQGPKLLIQFQNNGVVDDSQLPKDRFSAERLKGVDSTLKIQPAKLEDSAVYLCASSLDASVNIETFFGQGTRLTVV.

This clonotype was seen only once. Given a much more abundant clone one base away, this may be a read error. V gene TRBV29-1 combines with J gene TRBJ2-7, with 13 nucleotides matching TRBD2. In germline, CDR1 is SQVTM, CDR2 ANQGSEA. The CDR3 is made up of 13 amino acids. CDR3 DNA: TGCAGCTTTGAGGGACTAGCGGGAAGGGAGCAGTACTTC. Translated, it gives CSFEGLAGREQYF.

This clonotype was seen just once. This sequence joins TRBV7-9 and TRBJ1-3, with D unresolved. From germline, CDR1 is SEHNR and CDR2 FQNEAQ (reference sequence). V gave up 1 base and J gave up 3 bases, with 10 bases separating them. The CDR3 runs to 15 residues. DNA of the CDR3: TGTGCCAGCAGCTTAGAGTCGGTAGTTGGAAACACCATATATTTT. It specifies CASSLESVVGNTIYF.

With regard to this clonotype: A read error is possible here, since a much larger clone lies one base away. The J gene is TRBJ2-7, the V gene TRBV28; D remains ambiguous. There are 14 residues in the CDR3. Germline V gives CDR1 MDHEN, CDR2 SYDVKM. Trimming removed 3 bases at V and 3 bases at J, with 12 bases between. The CDR3 protein is CASSFWESIYEQYF. DNA for the CDR3: TGTGCCAGCAGTTTCTGGGAATCAATCTACGAGCAGTACTTC.

This clonotype appeared many times. The V and J genes are TRBV30 and TRBJ2-3; D not certain. The CDR3 length is 14 residues. Trimming removed 0 bases from V and 1 base from J, with 8 bases in between. CDR1 is GTSNPN and CDR2 is SVGIG in the germline V gene (reference sequence). In nucleotides, the CDR3 is TGTGCCTGGAGTGTACTTTCAGGCACAGATACGCAGTATTTT. As protein: CAWSVLSGTDTQYF.

This clonotype was counted ten times or more. This rearrangement joins TRBV12-3 or TRBV12-4 to TRBJ1-1, with D unclear. This CDR3 has 13 residues. V lost 5 bases and J lost 1, with 8 bases in between. The CDR3 DNA reads as TGTGCCAGCAGTGGACGGGAGAACACTGAAGCTTTCTTT. It codes for CASSGRENTEAFF.

This clonotype came up once. This could be a read error, since a much larger clone is one nucleotide away. The chain couples TRBV6-5 to TRBJ2-7; no clear D. CDR3 size: 13 residues. Per germline, CDR1 MNHEY and CDR2 SVGAGI. The DNA for the CDR3 is TGTGCCAGCAGTTTCAGACGGTCCTACGGGCAGTACTTC. It translates to CASSFRRSYGQYF.

This chain links TRBV27 with TRBJ2-7; the D gene is possibly TRBD2 (6 bases). The CDR3 runs 13 residues. Germline V gene sequence: CDR1 MNHEY, CDR2 SMNVEV (reference sequence). V lost 7 bases and J lost 6, with 16 bases in between. The CDR3 protein is CASKRLGVGEQYF. The CDR3 DNA follows: TGTGCCAGCAAAAGACTAGGAGTAGGCGAGCAGTACTTC.

The V call is TRBV5-1, the J call TRBJ2-1, with 8 bases identical to TRBD2. CDR1 is SGHRS, CDR2 YFSETQ, per germline. Unmatched junction bases numbered 12, after V lost 3 bases and J lost 13 bases. The CDR3 has 14 residues. The CDR3 protein is CASSSEGTSHNQFF. DNA of the CDR3: TGCGCCAGCAGCTCGGAAGGGACTAGTCATAACCAGTTCTTC.

Remarks on this clonotype: A junction boundary mismatches the germline segment, possibly from a read error. The V call is TRBV11-1, the J call TRBJ2-6; a possible D gene is TRBD2 (6 bases). The CDR3 has 15 residues. Germline V CDR1 and CDR2: SGHAT, FQDESV (reference sequence). CDR3 sequence: CASIPSGTGAYVLTF. In DNA, the CDR3 is TGTGCCAGCATCCCCTCGGGGACTGGGGCCTACGTCCTGACTTTC. Filled out from reference TRBV11-1 and TRBJ2-6, the complete variable domain reads EAEVAQSPRYKITEKSQAVAFWCDPISGHATLYWYRQILGQGPELLVQFQDESVVDDSQLPKDRFSAERLKGVDSTLKIQPAELGDSAMYLCASIPSGTGAYVLTFGAGSRLTVL.

This chain connects TRBV6-2 or TRBV6-3 to TRBJ1-2, with 7 bases aligning to TRBD1. CDR1 and CDR2 from the germline V gene are MNHEY and SVGEGT. The CDR3 spans 14 residues. J gave up 0 bases and V 6 bases, and 4 bases lay outside the gene matches. The CDR3 DNA reads as TGTGCCAGCAGACAGGGGACTGCTAACTATGGCTACACCTTC. Its translation: CASRQGTANYGYTF.

This clonotype was seen more than once but under ten times. CDR3 nucleotide sequence: TGTGCCAGTTCGACTAGCGGGAGGTACCAAGAGACCCAGTACTTC. Its protein product is CASSTSGRYQETQYF. The rearrangement uses TRBV19 and TRBJ2-5; TRBD2 aligns across 13 bases. Germline assignment: CDR1 LNHDA and CDR2 SQIVND (reference sequence). V trimming: 8 bases; J trimming: 0 bases; junction bases outside the gene matches: 3. The CDR3 sequence is 15 residues long.

This clonotype was recorded many times. The J gene is TRBJ2-1, the V gene TRBV6-2 or TRBV6-3; TRBD1 agrees at 8 bases. This CDR3 has 19 amino acids. The trim removed 3 bases at V and 3 bases at J, leaving 16 bases unmatched. Per the germline V gene, CDR1 is MNHEY and CDR2 is SVGEGT. CDR3 nucleotides: TGTGCCAGCAGTTATGGAACAGGGGGAGACAGGGCAATCTACAATGAGCAGTTCTTC. This encodes CASSYGTGGDRAIYNEQFF.

This clonotype was counted only a few times. The conserved phenylalanine or tryptophan is not found at the CDR3 terminus, so this likely reflects a read error. In DNA form, the CDR3 reads TGCAGCGTTGAGACCGGGGCGGATACGCAGTATTAT. Protein sequence: CSVETGADTQYY. This sequence joins TRBV29-1 and TRBJ2-3, with D perhaps matching TRBD1 or TRBD2 (5 bases each). Germline-derived CDR1 and CDR2 are SQVTM and ANQGSEA. The V gene lost 3 bases and the J gene lost 6 bases, with 10 bases spanning the gap. The length of the CDR3 is 12 residues.

This clonotype has just a few counts. Germline and junction disagree at one end, which may indicate a read error. This rearrangement joins TRBV14 to TRBJ2-3; D is unclear. There are 17 residues in the CDR3. Germline values: CDR1 SGHDN, CDR2 FVKESK. CDR3 protein: CASSQSRGTVNTDAQYF. The CDR3 DNA reads TGTGCCAGCAGCCAATCCCGCGGAACGGTTAACACAGATGCGCAGTATTTT. Using reference TRBV14 and TRBJ2-3 for the parts outside the CDR3, the full variable domain is EAGVTQFPSHSVIEKGQTVTLRCDPISGHDNLYWYRRVMGKEIKFLLHFVKESKQDESGMPNNRFLAERTGGTYSTLKVQPAELEDSGVYFCASSQSRGTVNTDAQYFGPGTRLTVL.

This clonotype was seen ten or more times. This rearrangement joins TRBV29-1 to TRBJ2-1, with D maybe TRBD2 (6 bases). This CDR3 has 14 amino acids. V lost 7 bases and J 8 bases, leaving 21 bases between the germline ends. Germline V gives CDR1 SQVTM, CDR2 ANQGSEA. CDR3 in DNA: TGCAGCGCTCGGCCGGGACTTAGCCGCGATGAGCAGTTCTTC. It codes for CSARPGLSRDEQFF.

The V call is TRBV28, the J call TRBJ2-1; 10 bases align to TRBD1. This CDR3 has 17 amino acids. Germline V gene sequence: CDR1 MDHEN, CDR2 SYDVKM. The ends lost 7 bases at V and 0 bases at J; junction bases unmatched: 9. The CDR3 loop is CASTGTGARGSYNEQFF. CDR3 bases: TGTGCCAGCACCGGGACAGGGGCGAGGGGCTCCTACAATGAGCAGTTCTTC.

About this clonotype itself: The conserved phenylalanine or tryptophan normally closing the CDR3 is absent here, so this likely arose from a read error. The genes are TRBV5-1 and TRBJ1-1; D is perhaps TRBD1 (6 bases). This CDR3 has 13 amino acids. From germline, CDR1 is SGHRS and CDR2 YFSETQ. V lost 2 bases to trimming and J lost 3 bases, with 8 bases between them. The CDR3 reads CASSLQGDTEAFL. In DNA, the CDR3 is TGCGCCAGCAGCTTACAGGGTGACACTGAAGCTTTCCTT.

Here the CDR3 DNA reads TGTGCCAGCAGCTACAGGAGCTGTGGCTACACCTTC. This translates into CASSYRSCGYTF. The V and J genes are TRBV11-2 and TRBJ1-2; the D gene is possibly TRBD1 (5 bases). The CDR3 spans 12 residues. Trimming took 4 bases from V and 7 from J, leaving 10 bases between them. Per the germline V gene, CDR1 is SGHAT and CDR2 is FQNNGV.